A single sample is the source of the 10 T cell receptor beta chains below, sequenced in a study of blood T cell repertoires in COVID-19. Data came from immunoSEQ multiplex PCR; TCRdb stores just in-frame clones and leaves some out. The sample records fewer than 350,000 clones, over 75% being singletons. Sequenced input: PBMCs or T cells enriched from blood (not recorded which). Receptors were obtained from a man younger than 40 who had recovered from COVID-19.

The chain uses TRBV7-9 and TRBJ2-7, with D perhaps TRBD2 (5 bases). The CDR3 is 13 residues long. The V end was cut by 8 bases, the J end by 4 bases, with 15 bases between. Germline V gene data show CDR1 as SEHNR and CDR2 as FQNEAQ (reference sequence). CDR3 residues: CASGFSRGYEQYF. The CDR3 bases are TGTGCCAGCGGTTTCTCTCGGGGATACGAGCAGTACTTC. Full variable domain (missing parts from reference TRBV7-9 and TRBJ2-7): DTGVSQNPRHKITKRGQNVTFRCDPISEHNRLYWYRQTLGQGPEFLTYFQNEAQLEKSRLLSDRFSAERPKGSFSTLEIQRTEQGDSAMYLCASGFSRGYEQYFGPGTRLTVT.

The CDR3 sequence: CASSLRPQGPNIQYF. The CDR3 DNA is TGTGCCAGCAGTTTGCGCCCTCAGGGCCCAAACATTCAGTACTTC. The J gene is TRBJ2-4, the V gene TRBV11-1, with D possibly matching TRBD1 (5 bases). CDR3 length: 15 amino acids. Per the germline V gene, CDR1 is SGHAT and CDR2 is FQDESV (reference sequence). V lost 6 bases to trimming and J lost 6 bases, with 18 bases between them.

The genes are TRBV27 and TRBJ1-2; D is uncertain. The CDR3 has 14 residues. Germline CDR1 reads MNHEY; CDR2 reads SMNVEV (reference sequence). Trimming removed 3 bases from V and 0 bases from J, with 8 bases in between. In DNA, the CDR3 is TGTGCCAGCAGTTTGCTGGCATCTAACTATGGCTACACCTTC. It codes for CASSLLASNYGYTF.

The V and J genes are TRBV2 and TRBJ2-3; 10 bases are shared with TRBD2. CDR3 length: 15 amino acids. The V and J ends lost 6 bases and 5 bases, in that order; junction bases with no gene match: 8. Germline CDR1 and CDR2: SNHLY and FYNNEI. The CDR3 loop is CASSERGGLIDTQYF. For the CDR3, the DNA is TGTGCCAGCAGCGAGCGGGGGGGCCTTATAGATACGCAGTATTTT.

The V gene is TRBV6-5, the J gene TRBJ1-6, with 7 bases identical to TRBD1. Germline assignment: CDR1 MNHEY and CDR2 SVGAGI. With V trimmed by 5 bases and J by 9 bases, 10 bases remained unmatched. The CDR3 loop spans 15 amino acids. The CDR3 nucleotides are TGTGCCAGCAGTAACACAGGGGATGGAACTTCACCCCTCCACTTT. Translation gives CASSNTGDGTSPLHF.

V usage is TRBV10-2 and J usage is TRBJ2-7; the D is unclear. Deletions cut 3 bases from V and 3 bases from J, with 15 bases between. The CDR3 has 15 residues. From germline, CDR1 is WSHSY and CDR2 SAAADI. CDR3 residues: CASSETSGSVYEQYF. The CDR3 nucleotides read TGCGCCAGCAGTGAAACCTCTGGTTCGGTCTACGAGCAGTACTTC.

The rearrangement uses TRBV4-3 and TRBJ1-4; 10 nucleotides agree with TRBD1. The germline V gene encodes CDR1 LGHNA and CDR2 YSLEER. The CDR3 contains 15 residues. V lost 9 bases and J lost 4; bases outside the gene matches: 8. Here the CDR3 reads CASSRDRGYNEKLFF. The CDR3 bases are TGCGCCAGTTCCCGGGACAGGGGTTATAATGAAAAACTGTTTTTT.

The chain is built from TRBV9 and TRBJ2-3; 8 bases line up with TRBD2. Germline lookup yields CDR1 SGDLS and CDR2 YYNGEE. The CDR3 extends over 15 amino acids. V lost 2 bases, J lost 2 bases, and 4 bases stayed unmatched. CDR3 coding DNA: TGTGCCAGCAGCGTTGGGACTAGAGACACAGATACGCAGTATTTT. It yields the protein CASSVGTRDTDTQYF.

The J gene is TRBJ1-6, the V gene TRBV3-1 (or the pseudogene TRBV3-2); TRBD1 matches at 8 bases. Germline trimming cut 2 bases from V and 10 bases from J; bases unmatched to any gene: 7. CDR3 length: 15 residues. The germline V gene encodes CDR1 LGHDT and CDR2 YNNKEL (reference sequence). This chain's CDR3 is CASSQRTGFRSPLHF. In DNA form, the CDR3 reads TGTGCCAGCAGCCAACGGACAGGGTTTAGATCACCCCTCCACTTT.

The CDR3 bases are TGTGCCAGCAGTCCCACAGGGACCGGGCGCTATGGCTACACCTTC. Amino acids: CASSPTGTGRYGYTF. The rearrangement uses TRBV27 and TRBJ1-2; D may be TRBD1 (6 bases). This CDR3 spans 15 amino acids. From germline, CDR1 is MNHEY and CDR2 SMNVEV (reference sequence). V was shortened by 5 bases and J by 4 bases, with 17 bases between the two germline ends.